This entry concerns a single T cell receptor (beta chain). Original data processing: By means of reference gene primer amplification, nucleated cell counts were estimated. The assay was immunoSEQ multiplex PCR, and TCRdb's table has in-frame clones only and misses some. Clone size and the V and J calls come from that table; the DNA yielded D and trimming. The table shows nearly 350,000 clones, with 65% to 85% occurring only once. The sample belongs to a study of blood T cell repertoires in COVID-19. As for the study in general: Spain, Italy and the United States supplied samples that represented acute and convalescent COVID-19. The cDNA or gDNA used as material had been derived from T cells, B-cell-depleted T cells, or PBMCs.

CDR3 length: 13 amino acids. V was clipped by 4 bases and J by 6 bases; unmatched bases: 3. CDR1 is MNHEY and CDR2 is SVGAGI in the germline V gene. This chain joins TRBV6-5 and TRBJ1-2, with 9 positions matching TRBD1. This clonotype was sampled from a man in his thirties or forties with active or convalescent COVID-19. Material for sequencing was peripheral blood. The CDR3 DNA follows: TGTGCCAGCAGTTCGAGGGACAGGGATGGCTACACCTTC. This encodes CASSSRDRDGYTF.